A selection of T cell receptor beta chains follows, all from one sample in a study of response to subunit inactivated influenza vaccine. TCRdb re-called the RT-PCR reads through MiXCR, storing one row per CDR3 protein. Of under 200,000 distinct CDR3 sequences in the sample, less than 15% were seen once. The sample also formed part of further work on T cells expressing NK-cell markers.

Sequencing used CD8+ T cells sorted from PBMCs, obtained 11 to 12 days after vaccination. These receptor sequences come from a man in his fifties who received an inactivated influenza vaccine. Each CDR3 is given with its conserved first and last residue. The D gene is left open where the match is weak. Not all rows give a size; the values are once, few, many and, for expanded clones, a class.

J gene: TRBJ2-7; V gene: TRBV6-1; clone size: few; D gene: NA; CDR3 protein: CASSHTLHYEQYF; CDR3 DNA: TGTGCCAGCAGCCATACCCTCCACTACGAGCAGTACTTC
J gene: TRBJ2-1; V gene: TRBV4-2; clone size: NA; D gene: TRBD2; CDR3 protein: CASSQDLAIPEAGGGAYNEQFF; CDR3 DNA: TGTGCCAGCAGCCAAGATCTCGCGATACCAGAAGCAGGCGGGGGGGCCTACAATGAGCAGTTCTTC
J gene: TRBJ2-7; V gene: TRBV7-2; clone size: NA; D gene: TRBD2; CDR3 protein: CASSLMAGENYEQYF; CDR3 DNA: TGTGCCAGCAGCCTAATGGCGGGAGAGAACTACGAGCAGTACTTC
J gene: TRBJ2-5; V gene: TRBV7-9; clone size: many; D gene: TRBD2; CDR3 protein: CASSHGLAASGETQYF; CDR3 DNA: TGTGCCAGCAGCCACGGACTAGCGGCAAGCGGGGAGACCCAGTACTTC
J gene: TRBJ2-1; V gene: TRBV11-1; clone size: NA; D gene: NA; CDR3 protein: CASSYPLRPGHNSYNEQFF; CDR3 DNA: TGTGCCAGCAGCTACCCACTCAGACCGGGACACAACTCCTACAATGAGCAGTTCTTC
J gene: TRBJ2-7; V gene: TRBV7-9; clone size: NA; D gene: NA; CDR3 protein: CASSPGAAEQYF; CDR3 DNA: TGTGCCAGCAGCCCCGGGGCGGCCGAGCAGTACTTC
J gene: TRBJ2-7; V gene: TRBV4-3; clone size: many; D gene: NA; CDR3 protein: CASSQDSGLYEQYF; CDR3 DNA: TGCGCCAGCAGCCAGGATAGTGGTCTCTACGAGCAGTACTTC
J gene: TRBJ2-2; V gene: TRBV7-9; clone size: few; D gene: NA; CDR3 protein: CASSEEAGWNTGELFF; CDR3 DNA: TGTGCCAGCAGCGAAGAAGCGGGTTGGAACACCGGGGAGCTGTTTTTT
J gene: TRBJ2-3; V gene: TRBV25-1; clone size: few; D gene: TRBD2; CDR3 protein: CASSGPSGRRDTQYF; CDR3 DNA: TGTGCCAGCAGCGGCCCTAGCGGGAGACGGGATACGCAGTATTTT
J gene: TRBJ1-1; V gene: TRBV5-5; clone size: NA; D gene: TRBD1; CDR3 protein: CASSLKSGTGLSEAFF; CDR3 DNA: TGTGCCAGCAGCTTGAAGTCCGGGACAGGACTTTCTGAAGCTTTCTTT